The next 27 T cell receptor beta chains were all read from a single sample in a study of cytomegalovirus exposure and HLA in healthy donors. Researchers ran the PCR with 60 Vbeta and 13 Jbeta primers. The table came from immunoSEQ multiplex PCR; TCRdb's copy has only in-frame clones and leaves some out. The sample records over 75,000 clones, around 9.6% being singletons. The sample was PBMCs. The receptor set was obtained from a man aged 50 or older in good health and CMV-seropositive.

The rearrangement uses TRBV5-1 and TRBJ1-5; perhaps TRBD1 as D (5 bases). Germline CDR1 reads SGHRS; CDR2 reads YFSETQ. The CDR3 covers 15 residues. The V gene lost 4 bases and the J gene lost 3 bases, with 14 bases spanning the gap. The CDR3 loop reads CASSPDGAINQPQHF. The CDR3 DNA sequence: TGCGCCAGCAGCCCGGATGGGGCAATCAATCAGCCCCAGCATTTT.

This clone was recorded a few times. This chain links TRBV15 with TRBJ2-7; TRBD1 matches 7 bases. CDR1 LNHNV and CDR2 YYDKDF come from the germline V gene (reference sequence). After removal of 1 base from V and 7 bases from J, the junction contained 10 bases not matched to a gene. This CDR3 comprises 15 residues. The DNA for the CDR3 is TGTGCCACCAGCAGAGGGGGGACAGTTTTTAAGGAGCAGTACTTC. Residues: CATSRGGTVFKEQYF.

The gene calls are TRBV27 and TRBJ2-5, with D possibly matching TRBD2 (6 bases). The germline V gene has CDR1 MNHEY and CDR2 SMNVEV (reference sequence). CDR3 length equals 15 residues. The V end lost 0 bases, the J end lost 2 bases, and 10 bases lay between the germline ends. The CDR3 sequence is CASSLSAGLQETQYF. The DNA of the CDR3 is TGTGCCAGCAGTTTATCGGCGGGACTTCAAGAGACCCAGTACTTC.

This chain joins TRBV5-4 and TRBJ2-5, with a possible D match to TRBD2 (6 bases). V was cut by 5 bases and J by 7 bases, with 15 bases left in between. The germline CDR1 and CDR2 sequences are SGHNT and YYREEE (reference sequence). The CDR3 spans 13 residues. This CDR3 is CASRPGGGRTQYF. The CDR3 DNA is TGTGCCAGCAGGCCCGGGGGAGGAAGGACCCAGTACTTC.

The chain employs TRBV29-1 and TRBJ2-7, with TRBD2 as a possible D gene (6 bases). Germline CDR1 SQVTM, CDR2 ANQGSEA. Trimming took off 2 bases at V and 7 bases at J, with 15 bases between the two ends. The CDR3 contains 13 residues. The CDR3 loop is CSVEKKGLGEQYF. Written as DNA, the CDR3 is TGCAGCGTTGAAAAAAAGGGACTCGGGGAGCAGTACTTC.

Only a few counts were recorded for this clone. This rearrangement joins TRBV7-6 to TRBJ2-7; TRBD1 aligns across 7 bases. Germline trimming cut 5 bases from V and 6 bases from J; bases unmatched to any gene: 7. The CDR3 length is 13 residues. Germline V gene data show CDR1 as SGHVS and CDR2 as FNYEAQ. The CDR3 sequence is CASSPRRDSEQYF. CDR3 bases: TGTGCCAGCAGCCCCCGTCGGGACAGCGAGCAGTACTTC.

As DNA, the CDR3 is TGTGCCAGCAGCTTATCAGCGGGAAGGTCCGGGGAGCTGTTTTTT. Encoded protein: CASSLSAGRSGELFF. The genes are TRBV11-2 and TRBJ2-2; the match to TRBD2 covers 7 bases. Germline lookup yields CDR1 SGHAT and CDR2 FQNNGV. The CDR3 length is 15 residues. V lost 2 bases to trimming and J lost 6 bases; unmatched junction nucleotides: 6. Full variable domain (outside the CDR3, taken from reference TRBV11-2 and TRBJ2-2): EAGVAQSPRYKIIEKRQSVAFWCNPISGHATLYWYQQILGQGPKLLIQFQNNGVVDDSQLPKDRFSAERLKGVDSTLKIQPAKLEDSAVYLCASSLSAGRSGELFFGEGSRLTVL.

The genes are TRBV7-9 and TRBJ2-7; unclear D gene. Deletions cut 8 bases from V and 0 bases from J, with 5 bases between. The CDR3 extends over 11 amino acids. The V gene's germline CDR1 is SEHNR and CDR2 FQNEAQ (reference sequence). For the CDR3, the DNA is TGTGCCAGCGAGAACTCCTACGAGCAGTACTTC. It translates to CASENSYEQYF.

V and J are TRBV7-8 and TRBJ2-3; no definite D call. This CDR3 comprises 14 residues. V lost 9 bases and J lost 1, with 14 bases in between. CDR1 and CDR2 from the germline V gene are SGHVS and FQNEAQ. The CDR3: CASLIVSGTDTQYF. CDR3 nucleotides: TGTGCCAGTCTGATAGTTTCTGGCACAGATACGCAGTATTTT.

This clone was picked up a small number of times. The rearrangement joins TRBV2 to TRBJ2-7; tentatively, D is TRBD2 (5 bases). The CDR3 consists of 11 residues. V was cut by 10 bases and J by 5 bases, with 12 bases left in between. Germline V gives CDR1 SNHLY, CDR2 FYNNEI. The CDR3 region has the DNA TGTGCCACCGGGGTTCGAGACGAGCAGTACTTC. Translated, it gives CATGVRDEQYF.

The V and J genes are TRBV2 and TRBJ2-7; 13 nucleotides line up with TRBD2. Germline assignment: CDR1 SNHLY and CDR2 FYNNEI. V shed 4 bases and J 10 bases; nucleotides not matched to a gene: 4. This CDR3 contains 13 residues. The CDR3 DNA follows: TGTGCCAGCAGTGGAGGACTAGCGGGAGAACAGTACTTC. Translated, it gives CASSGGLAGEQYF.

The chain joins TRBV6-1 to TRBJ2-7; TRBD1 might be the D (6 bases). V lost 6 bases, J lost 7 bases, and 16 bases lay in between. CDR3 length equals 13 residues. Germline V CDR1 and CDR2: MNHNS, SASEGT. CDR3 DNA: TGTGCCAGCAGGCAGGTGCAGGGGTGGGAGCAGTACTTC. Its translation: CASRQVQGWEQYF.

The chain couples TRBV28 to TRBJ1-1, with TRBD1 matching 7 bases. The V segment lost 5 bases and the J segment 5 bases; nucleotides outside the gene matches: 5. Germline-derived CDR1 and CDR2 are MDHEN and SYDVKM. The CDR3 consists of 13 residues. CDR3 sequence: CASSPGQATEAFF. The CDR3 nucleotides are TGTGCCAGCAGTCCTGGACAGGCAACTGAAGCTTTCTTT.

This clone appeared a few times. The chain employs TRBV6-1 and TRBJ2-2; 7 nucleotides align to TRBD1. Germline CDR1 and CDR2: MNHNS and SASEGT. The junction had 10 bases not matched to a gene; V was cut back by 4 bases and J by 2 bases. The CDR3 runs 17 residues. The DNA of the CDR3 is TGTGCCAGCAGTGGACCGACAGGGACCCCAAACACCGGGGAGCTGTTTTTT. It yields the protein CASSGPTGTPNTGELFF.

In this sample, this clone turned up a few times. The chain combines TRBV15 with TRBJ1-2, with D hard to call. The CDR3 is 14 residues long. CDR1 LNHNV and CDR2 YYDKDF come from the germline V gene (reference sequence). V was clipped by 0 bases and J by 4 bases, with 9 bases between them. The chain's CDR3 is CATSRERVSYGYTF. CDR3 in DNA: TGTGCCACCAGCAGAGAGAGGGTTTCCTATGGCTACACCTTC.

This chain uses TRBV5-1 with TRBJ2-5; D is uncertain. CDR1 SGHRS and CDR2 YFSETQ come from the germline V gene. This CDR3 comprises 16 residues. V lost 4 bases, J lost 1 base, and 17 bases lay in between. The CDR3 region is CASSPIPRITQETQYF. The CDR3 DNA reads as TGCGCCAGCAGCCCGATCCCCAGGATTACCCAAGAGACCCAGTACTTC.

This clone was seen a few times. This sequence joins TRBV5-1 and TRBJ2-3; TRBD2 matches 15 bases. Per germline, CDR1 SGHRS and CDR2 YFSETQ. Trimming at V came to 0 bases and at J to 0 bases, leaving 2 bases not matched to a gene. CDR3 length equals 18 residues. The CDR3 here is CASSLDGLAGGSTDTQYF. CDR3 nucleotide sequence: TGCGCCAGCAGCTTGGATGGACTAGCGGGAGGGAGCACAGATACGCAGTATTTT.

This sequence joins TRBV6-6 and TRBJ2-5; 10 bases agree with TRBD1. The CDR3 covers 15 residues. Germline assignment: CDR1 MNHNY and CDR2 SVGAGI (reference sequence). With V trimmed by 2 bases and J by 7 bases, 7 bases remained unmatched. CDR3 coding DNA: TGTGCCAGCAGTTACGTCGAGCGGGACAGGGGGACCCAGTACTTC. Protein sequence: CASSYVERDRGTQYF.

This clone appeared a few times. The CDR3 loop reads CASSLRTGGNREQYF. The CDR3 DNA sequence: TGTGCCAGCAGTCTCAGGACAGGGGGCAATCGGGAGCAGTACTTC. The chain carries TRBV6-5 and TRBJ2-7, with 11 bases matching TRBD1. Germline V lookup: CDR1 MNHEY, CDR2 SVGAGI. V was pared by 5 bases and J by 7 bases, with 10 bases of the junction left unmatched. The CDR3 has 15 residues.

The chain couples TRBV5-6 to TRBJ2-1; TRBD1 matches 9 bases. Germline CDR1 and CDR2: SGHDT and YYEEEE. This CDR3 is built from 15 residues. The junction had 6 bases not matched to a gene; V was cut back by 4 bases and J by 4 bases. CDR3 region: CASSRPGTGYNEQFF. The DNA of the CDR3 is TGTGCCAGCAGCCGTCCCGGGACAGGGTACAATGAGCAGTTCTTC.

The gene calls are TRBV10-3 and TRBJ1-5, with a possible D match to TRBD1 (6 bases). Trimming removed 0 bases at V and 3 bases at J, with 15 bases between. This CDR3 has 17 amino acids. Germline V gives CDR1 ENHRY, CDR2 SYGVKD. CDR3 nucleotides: TGTGCCATCAGTGAGTCGTTTACAGGGTCTAACAATCAGCCCCAGCATTTT. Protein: CAISESFTGSNNQPQHF.

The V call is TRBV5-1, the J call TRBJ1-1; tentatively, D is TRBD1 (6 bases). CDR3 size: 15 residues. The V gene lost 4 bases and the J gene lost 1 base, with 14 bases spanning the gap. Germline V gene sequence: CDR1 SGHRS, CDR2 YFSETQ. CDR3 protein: CASSPGGQSNTEAFF. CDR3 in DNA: TGCGCCAGCAGCCCGGGGGGGCAGTCGAACACTGAAGCTTTCTTT.

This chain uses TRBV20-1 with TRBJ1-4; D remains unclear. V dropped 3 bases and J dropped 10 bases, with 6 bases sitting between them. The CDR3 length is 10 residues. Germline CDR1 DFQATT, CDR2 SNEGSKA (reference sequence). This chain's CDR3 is CSASPGKLFF. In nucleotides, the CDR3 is TGCAGTGCTAGTCCAGGAAAACTGTTTTTT.

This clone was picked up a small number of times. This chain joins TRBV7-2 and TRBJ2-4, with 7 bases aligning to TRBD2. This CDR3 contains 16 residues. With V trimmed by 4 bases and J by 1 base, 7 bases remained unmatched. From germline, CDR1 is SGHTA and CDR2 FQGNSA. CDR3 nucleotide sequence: TGTGCCAGCAGCTGGGAACCCGGGGGGGCCAAAAACATTCAGTACTTC. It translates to CASSWEPGGAKNIQYF. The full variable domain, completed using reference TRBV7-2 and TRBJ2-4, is GAGVSQSPSNKVTEKGKDVELRCDPISGHTALYWYRQSLGQGLEFLIYFQGNSAPDKSGLPSDRFSAERTGGSVSTLTIQRTQQEDSAVYLCASSWEPGGAKNIQYFGAGTRLSVL.

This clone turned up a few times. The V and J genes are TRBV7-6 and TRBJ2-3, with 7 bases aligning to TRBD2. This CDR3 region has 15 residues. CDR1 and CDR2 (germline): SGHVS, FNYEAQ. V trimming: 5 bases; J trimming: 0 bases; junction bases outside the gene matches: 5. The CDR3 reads CASSLLAASTDTQYF. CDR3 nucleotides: TGTGCCAGCAGCCTGCTAGCGGCTAGCACAGATACGCAGTATTTT.

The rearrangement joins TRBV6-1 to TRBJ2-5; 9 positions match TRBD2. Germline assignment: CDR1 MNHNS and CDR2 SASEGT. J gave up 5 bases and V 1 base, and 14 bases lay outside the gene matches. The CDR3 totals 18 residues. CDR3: CASSEEPSGTIEWETQYF. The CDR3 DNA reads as TGTGCCAGCAGTGAAGAGCCTAGCGGGACAATTGAGTGGGAGACCCAGTACTTC.

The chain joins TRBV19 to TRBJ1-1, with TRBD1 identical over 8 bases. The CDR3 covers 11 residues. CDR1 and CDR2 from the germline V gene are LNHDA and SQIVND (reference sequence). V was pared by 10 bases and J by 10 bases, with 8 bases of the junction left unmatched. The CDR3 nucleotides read TGTGCCACAGGGGGCGAAGTTCCAGCTTTCTTT. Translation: CATGGEVPAFF.